The 30 T cell receptor beta chains listed next were all sequenced from one sample in a study of blood T cell repertoires in COVID-19. Measured with immunoSEQ multiplex PCR; TCRdb has only the in-frame clones, and not every one. The sample lists around 400,000 clones, 87% occurring once. Sequencing was carried out using peripheral blood. The origin of the receptors is a woman in her 30s with COVID-19, enrolled during active disease.

This chain links TRBV7-3 with TRBJ2-3; 9 positions agree with TRBD1. The CDR3 extends over 15 amino acids. V trimming: 5 bases; J trimming: 4 bases; junction bases outside the gene matches: 7. Germline values: CDR1 SGHTA, CDR2 FQGTGA. The CDR3 DNA reads as TGTGCCAGCAGCCGGGGACAGGGCCGGGCAGATACGCAGTATTTT. This codes for CASSRGQGRADTQYF.

V gene TRBV6-6 combines with J gene TRBJ2-7; TRBD2 matches 11 bases. The length of the CDR3 is 15 residues. Germline trimming cut 5 bases from V and 4 bases from J; bases unmatched to any gene: 7. The germline gives CDR1 MNHNY, CDR2 SVGAGI (reference sequence). Written as DNA, the CDR3 is TGTGCCAGCAGTATGTATAGCGGGAGGGTATACGAGCAGTACTTC. Protein sequence: CASSMYSGRVYEQYF.

The V gene is TRBV19, the J gene TRBJ2-5; 7 nucleotides align to TRBD2. Germline V lookup: CDR1 LNHDA, CDR2 SQIVND (reference sequence). This CDR3 comprises 15 residues. With V trimmed by 4 bases and J by 2 bases, 7 bases remained unmatched. This chain's CDR3 is CASSTGGLAQETQYF. CDR3 DNA sequence: TGTGCCAGTAGTACGGGAGGCCTAGCTCAAGAGACCCAGTACTTC.

V and J are TRBV5-5 and TRBJ2-1; TRBD1 matches at 7 bases. The CDR3 extends over 15 amino acids. The germline V gene encodes CDR1 SGHKS and CDR2 YYEKEE (reference sequence). V gave up 4 bases and J gave up 4 bases; unmatched junction bases: 8. The chain's CDR3 is CASSPTGLTYNEQFF. The CDR3 nucleotides read TGTGCCAGCAGCCCGACAGGGCTAACATACAATGAGCAGTTCTTC.

This clone was seen a few times. The V gene is TRBV2, the J gene TRBJ2-7; 8 positions match TRBD1. CDR1 is SNHLY and CDR2 is FYNNEI in the germline V gene. The junction had 6 bases not matched to a gene; V was cut back by 8 bases and J by 3 bases. This CDR3 spans 13 amino acids. CDR3 sequence (DNA): TGTGCCAGCCACCTAGGACAGGGCTACGAGCAGTACTTC. Protein: CASHLGQGYEQYF.

The rearrangement uses TRBV5-1 and TRBJ2-7, with TRBD2 identical over 14 bases. The CDR3 consists of 15 residues. In germline, CDR1 is SGHRS, CDR2 YFSETQ. The V segment lost 4 bases and the J segment 3 bases; nucleotides outside the gene matches: 3. CDR3 coding DNA: TGCGCCAGCAGCACCGGGACTAGCGGGGGCTACGAGCAGTACTTC. Protein: CASSTGTSGGYEQYF.

J is TRBJ1-1 and V is TRBV6-5; maybe TRBD1 (6 bases). The CDR3 totals 15 residues. The germline gives CDR1 MNHEY, CDR2 SVGAGI. V lost 2 bases, J lost 6 bases, and 16 bases lay in between. CDR3 bases: TGTGCCAGCAGTTACGGAAACAGGGACGGGGCTGAAGCTTTCTTT. Amino acid sequence: CASSYGNRDGAEAFF.

V and J are TRBV28 and TRBJ2-7, with 10 positions matching TRBD2. Germline assignment: CDR1 MDHEN and CDR2 SYDVKM. Trimming took 1 base from V and 7 from J; bases not matched to a gene: 13. CDR3 size: 17 residues. CDR3 sequence (DNA): TGTGCCAGCAGTTTATTGGGTAGGAGCGGGAGGGTCAGGGAGCAGTACTTC. It yields the protein CASSLLGRSGRVREQYF. The full variable domain, in which reference TRBV28 and TRBJ2-7 provide the parts outside the CDR3, is DVKVTQSSRYLVKRTGEKVFLECVQDMDHENMFWYRQDPGLGLRLIYFSYDVKMKEKGDIPEGYSVSREKKERFSLILESASTNQTSMYLCASSLLGRSGRVREQYFGPGTRLTVT.

The genes are TRBV6-5 and TRBJ1-3, with TRBD1 matching 7 bases. This CDR3 spans 14 amino acids. CDR1 and CDR2 from the germline V gene are MNHEY and SVGAGI. V dropped 10 bases and J dropped 8; count of bases not matched to a gene: 14. The CDR3 DNA follows: TGTGCCATCTCCGCGGACAGGACCATTGACACCATATATTTT. Translated, it gives CAISADRTIDTIYF.

The chain recombines TRBV18 with TRBJ2-7, with D tentatively TRBD2 (6 bases). V was clipped by 3 bases and J by 6 bases, with 18 bases between them. There are 15 residues in the CDR3. Germline loops: CDR1 KGHSH, CDR2 LQKENI. In DNA form, the CDR3 reads TGTGCCAGCTCACCTAGCGAAGGGGCCGGGAGCGAGCAGTACTTC. Residues: CASSPSEGAGSEQYF.

The V gene is TRBV4-1, the J gene TRBJ1-4; 9 nucleotides line up with TRBD1. The CDR3 extends over 19 amino acids. J gave up 3 bases and V 1 base, and 12 bases lay outside the gene matches. The germline CDR1 and CDR2 sequences are MGHRA and YSYEKL. Here the CDR3 reads CASSQGPGQGRMANEKLFF. The CDR3 DNA reads as TGCGCCAGCAGCCAAGGCCCCGGACAGGGGCGGATGGCTAATGAAAAACTGTTTTTT.

This clone was observed a handful of times. The V gene is TRBV5-5, the J gene TRBJ1-5; TRBD1 matches 7 bases. CDR3 length: 15 residues. Germline V gives CDR1 SGHKS, CDR2 YYEKEE (reference sequence). V shed 1 base, J shed 7 bases, and the junction held 8 bases outside the gene matches. The CDR3 bases are TGTGCCAGCAGCTTGTCGAGGGGGCTAGGGCAGCCCCAGCATTTT. Translating gives CASSLSRGLGQPQHF.

The V gene is TRBV7-2, the J gene TRBJ1-1; 8 bases match TRBD1. J lost 5 bases, V lost 2 bases, and 7 bases had no gene match. The CDR3 is 15 amino acids. Germline loops: CDR1 SGHTA, CDR2 FQGNSA. The CDR3 region has the DNA TGTGCCAGCAGCTTACGAGGACAGGGTTGGACTGAAGCTTTCTTT. Its protein product is CASSLRGQGWTEAFF.

V is TRBV3-1 (or the pseudogene TRBV3-2) and J is TRBJ2-7; 10 positions match TRBD2. Germline CDR1 LGHDT, CDR2 YNNKEL (reference sequence). J lost 5 bases, V lost 8 bases, and 9 bases had no gene match. CDR3 length: 14 residues. DNA of the CDR3: TGTGCCAGCCGTCTCGCTAGCGGGAGAGACGAGCAGTACTTC. As protein: CASRLASGRDEQYF.

V usage is TRBV2 and J usage is TRBJ2-2; D may be TRBD2 (6 bases). Germline lookup yields CDR1 SNHLY and CDR2 FYNNEI. The CDR3 runs 15 residues. V lost 1 base and J lost 7, with 13 bases in between. DNA for the CDR3: TGTGCCAGCAGTGAAGTCGGGAGACAATACGGGGAGCTGTTTTTT. This gives the protein CASSEVGRQYGELFF.

The chain recombines TRBV15 with TRBJ2-2; D may be TRBD2 (5 bases). The germline V gene encodes CDR1 LNHNV and CDR2 YYDKDF (reference sequence). V lost 6 bases and J lost 8, with 16 bases in between. The CDR3 totals 14 residues. In DNA, the CDR3 is TGTGCCACCAGGGCAATACTAGTCTCTGGGGAGCTGTTTTTT. This encodes CATRAILVSGELFF. The complete variable domain, with remaining parts taken from reference TRBV15 and TRBJ2-2, reads DAMVIQNPRYQVTQFGKPVTLSCSQTLNHNVMYWYQQKSSQAPKLLFHYYDKDFNNEADTPDNFQSRRPNTSFCFLDIRSPGLGDTAMYLCATRAILVSGELFFGEGSRLTVL.

Points on this clone: Other DNA sequences in this specimen translate into the identical CDR3. The chain recombines TRBV29-1 with TRBJ2-1, with 10 bases aligning to TRBD2. The CDR3 covers 14 residues. Losses at the gene ends were 6 bases for V and 0 bases for J; bases not matched to a gene: 2. Germline loops: CDR1 SQVTM, CDR2 ANQGSEA. For the CDR3, the DNA is TGCAGCGTCCCTAGCGGGAGCTCCTACAATGAGCAGTTCTTC. Translated, it gives CSVPSGSSYNEQFF.

The V gene is TRBV4-1, the J gene TRBJ2-7, with 12 positions matching TRBD1. Trimming took 4 bases from V and 9 from J; bases not matched to a gene: 19. The CDR3 spans 18 residues. Germline CDR1 reads MGHRA; CDR2 reads YSYEKL. The CDR3 nucleotides are TGCGCCAGCAGCCCAGTGGACTCCGGGACAGGGGGCTTAGTGCGGCAGTACTTC. It translates to CASSPVDSGTGGLVRQYF.

The rearrangement links TRBV4-2 to TRBJ2-1; 16 bases fit TRBD2. Germline V gene sequence: CDR1 LGHNA, CDR2 YNFKEQ. CDR3 length equals 17 residues. Trimming cost V 5 bases and J 4 bases; bases outside gene matches: 5. The CDR3 loop is CASSLGLAGGNYNEQFF. In DNA form, the CDR3 reads TGTGCCAGCAGCTTGGGACTAGCGGGAGGGAATTACAATGAGCAGTTCTTC.

The gene calls are TRBV2 and TRBJ1-4; a weak D match, TRBD1 (6 bases). The V gene's germline CDR1 is SNHLY and CDR2 FYNNEI. This CDR3 comprises 14 residues. V lost 4 bases and J 8 bases, leaving 14 bases between the germline ends. The CDR3 sequence: CASSVGGGREKLFF. CDR3 DNA sequence: TGTGCCAGCAGTGTCGGGGGGGGCAGAGAAAAACTGTTTTTT.

The chain links TRBV19 to TRBJ2-6; 8 bases match TRBD2. Germline-derived CDR1 and CDR2 are LNHDA and SQIVND (reference sequence). The V segment lost 1 base and the J segment 0 bases; nucleotides outside the gene matches: 2. The CDR3 totals 17 residues. For the CDR3, the DNA is TGTGCCAGTAGTATAGTAGCGGGGATCTCTGGGGCCAACGTCCTGACTTTC. This sequence encodes CASSIVAGISGANVLTF.

The chain has TRBV4-1 and TRBJ2-3, with D maybe TRBD2 (5 bases). In germline, CDR1 is MGHRA, CDR2 YSYEKL. Trimming took 4 bases from V and 2 from J, leaving 16 bases between them. The CDR3 loop spans 16 amino acids. CDR3 region: CASSLLGGWSTDTQYF. The CDR3 DNA reads as TGCGCCAGCAGCCTCCTCGGAGGCTGGTCCACAGATACGCAGTATTTT.

V gene TRBV11-1 combines with J gene TRBJ1-2; D might be TRBD1 (6 bases). Germline assignment: CDR1 SGHAT and CDR2 FQDESV (reference sequence). The CDR3 totals 15 residues. V was clipped by 3 bases and J by 7 bases, with 18 bases between them. In DNA form, the CDR3 reads TGTGCCAGCAGCTTGAGGTCAACAGGGACGGCTGGCTACACCTTC. Amino acid sequence: CASSLRSTGTAGYTF.

This clone was detected once. This chain links TRBV15 with TRBJ2-1; 11 bases are a match to TRBD2. The germline V gene encodes CDR1 LNHNV and CDR2 YYDKDF (reference sequence). The CDR3 spans 17 residues. Trimming took 2 bases from V and 4 from J; bases not matched to a gene: 7. The CDR3 nucleotides are TGTGCCACCAGCAGATACTTAGCGGGAGGGCCGTACAATGAGCAGTTCTTC. Its protein product is CATSRYLAGGPYNEQFF.

The chain employs TRBV4-3 and TRBJ1-1, with D maybe TRBD1 (6 bases). Looked up from germline, CDR1 is LGHNA and CDR2 is YSLEER. The length of the CDR3 is 15 residues. V lost 1 base and J lost 0, with 9 bases in between. The CDR3 nucleotides read TGCGCCAGCAGCCAAGGATGGGACATGAACACTGAAGCTTTCTTT. Protein sequence: CASSQGWDMNTEAFF.

This chain uses TRBV9 with TRBJ2-2; perhaps TRBD2 as D (5 bases). Germline V gives CDR1 SGDLS, CDR2 YYNGEE. There are 16 residues in the CDR3. The germline V and J ends were trimmed by 1 base and 3 bases, with 13 bases remaining between them. CDR3 nucleotide sequence: TGTGCCAGCAGCGTATCATTGGACTGGGACACCGGGGAGCTGTTTTTT. Translated, it gives CASSVSLDWDTGELFF.

V and J are TRBV12-3 or TRBV12-4 and TRBJ1-1, with a weak D call TRBD1 (6 bases). The CDR3 is 13 residues long. Deletions cut 5 bases from V and 5 bases from J, with 12 bases between. CDR3 in amino acids: CASSGLRGTEAFF. The CDR3 DNA reads TGTGCCAGCAGTGGACTCAGGGGAACTGAAGCTTTCTTT.

CDR3 sequence (DNA): TGTGCCAGCACCCTGGGACTTCGGCAGTACTTC. It codes for CASTLGLRQYF. J is TRBJ2-7 and V is TRBV28, with a possible D match to TRBD2 (6 bases). The germline V and J ends were trimmed by 7 bases and 9 bases, with 13 bases remaining between them. Germline CDR1 MDHEN, CDR2 SYDVKM. The CDR3 length is 11 residues. Together with reference TRBV28 and TRBJ2-7, the CDR3 gives the full variable domain: DVKVTQSSRYLVKRTGEKVFLECVQDMDHENMFWYRQDPGLGLRLIYFSYDVKMKEKGDIPEGYSVSREKKERFSLILESASTNQTSMYLCASTLGLRQYFGPGTRLTVT.

This clone appeared once. This chain links TRBV10-1 with TRBJ2-3; TRBD2 matches at 7 bases. The germline V gene encodes CDR1 WNHNN and CDR2 SYGVQD (reference sequence). V trimming: 5 bases; J trimming: 0 bases; junction bases outside the gene matches: 11. The CDR3 runs to 17 residues. CDR3 in DNA: TGCGCCAGCAGTCCACGATGGGGTAGCGGGAGCACAGATACGCAGTATTTT. Its translation is CASSPRWGSGSTDTQYF.

This clone was seen a single time. The rearrangement joins TRBV5-1 to TRBJ2-5, with TRBD2 identical over 8 bases. CDR3 length: 13 amino acids. Germline CDR1 SGHRS, CDR2 YFSETQ. V dropped 4 bases and J dropped 5; count of bases not matched to a gene: 4. The CDR3 bases are TGCGCCAGCAGCGGGACTAGTGTGGAGACCCAGTACTTC. Its translation is CASSGTSVETQYF.